The 25 T cell receptor beta chains listed next were all sequenced from one sample in a study of blood T cell repertoires in COVID-19. Method: immunoSEQ multiplex PCR; TCRdb's copy keeps in-frame clones and lacks some. The sample includes around 150,000 clones, about 90% of them seen just once. Source material: peripheral blood. The origin of the receptors is a woman aged 60-75 years with active or convalescent COVID-19.

The V call is TRBV19, the J call TRBJ2-7; 7 positions agree with TRBD2. J lost 7 bases, V lost 4 bases, and 7 bases had no gene match. CDR3 length equals 13 residues. CDR1 and CDR2 from the germline V gene are LNHDA and SQIVND (reference sequence). The CDR3 DNA reads TGTGCCAGTAGTAGCGGGGGAGCACGGGAGCAGTACTTC. Translation: CASSSGGAREQYF.

The rearrangement uses TRBV19 and TRBJ1-1; no clear D gene. The CDR3 sequence is 15 residues long. Germline CDR1 LNHDA, CDR2 SQIVND (reference sequence). The germline V and J ends were trimmed by 3 bases and 1 base, with 12 bases remaining between them. The CDR3 sequence: CASSMVSDPNTEAFF. Written as DNA, the CDR3 is TGTGCCAGTAGTATGGTGAGTGATCCGAACACTGAAGCTTTCTTT.

The rearrangement links TRBV7-2 to TRBJ1-5, with D unresolved. This CDR3 is 13 amino acids long. V lost 6 bases and J lost 5, with 11 bases in between. The germline V gene encodes CDR1 SGHTA and CDR2 FQGNSA. CDR3 in DNA: TGTGCCAGCAGTTTAACCCGGGATCAGCCCCAGCATTTT. This sequence encodes CASSLTRDQPQHF.

Only one count was recorded for this clone. CDR3 amino acids: CASSLWGLNEQFF. The CDR3 nucleotides read TGCGCCAGCAGCTTGTGGGGGCTGAATGAGCAGTTCTTC. The J gene is TRBJ2-1, the V gene TRBV5-1; the D gene is possibly TRBD1 (6 bases). The CDR3 totals 13 residues. CDR1 and CDR2 from the germline V gene are SGHRS and YFSETQ. Trimming took off 1 base at V and 7 bases at J, with 9 bases between the two ends.

V is TRBV7-2 and J is TRBJ2-7; TRBD2 agrees at 7 bases. Germline V gene sequence: CDR1 SGHTA, CDR2 FQGNSA. CDR3 size: 16 residues. V lost 5 bases and J lost 4; bases outside the gene matches: 14. The CDR3 here is CASSTLLSGGAYEQYF. The CDR3 DNA is TGTGCCAGCAGCACACTGCTATCGGGGGGAGCATACGAGCAGTACTTC.

There are a few counts of this clone. This chain connects TRBV6-6 to TRBJ1-2; 8 bases map to TRBD1. CDR3 length: 15 amino acids. Germline V gene data show CDR1 as MNHNY and CDR2 as SVGAGI (reference sequence). Trimming removed 7 bases from V and 0 bases from J; junction bases left unmatched: 7. The chain's CDR3 is CASTGTGGPNYGYTF. CDR3 nucleotide sequence: TGTGCCAGCACCGGGACAGGAGGGCCTAACTATGGCTACACCTTC.

This clone was seen a single time. The gene calls are TRBV5-1 and TRBJ2-7; 15 positions agree with TRBD2. Germline-derived CDR1 and CDR2 are SGHRS and YFSETQ. This CDR3 contains 15 residues. The J segment lost 6 bases and the V segment lost 3 bases, leaving 4 bases of the junction unmatched. The DNA of the CDR3 is TGCGCCAGCAGCTGGACTAGCGGGGGGGTAACCGAGCAGTACTTC. Translating it yields CASSWTSGGVTEQYF.

This clone is a singleton in its sample. The genes are TRBV9 and TRBJ1-2, with D possibly matching TRBD1 (6 bases). Trimming left V 3 bases short and J 8 bases short, with 20 bases between. CDR1 is SGDLS, CDR2 YYNGEE, per germline. The CDR3 covers 15 residues. The CDR3 DNA is TGTGCCAGCAGCGAGCAATTGGGGGGGGCCGGAGGCTACACCTTC. It translates to CASSEQLGGAGGYTF.

The rearrangement joins TRBV21-1 to TRBJ2-3; the table's D call of TRBD1 was not tested on the DNA. TRBV21-1 is given as a pseudogene. The CDR3 runs to 14 residues. The CDR3: CAWETGGGTDTQYF. CDR3 DNA sequence: TGTGCCTGGGAGACAGGCGGCGGAACAGATACGCAGTATTTT.

This sequence joins TRBV7-9 and TRBJ2-7; 7 nucleotides align to TRBD1. Looked up from germline, CDR1 is SEHNR and CDR2 is FQNEAQ (reference sequence). The CDR3 runs 13 residues. V shed 4 bases, J shed 5 bases, and the junction held 5 bases outside the gene matches. The chain's CDR3 is CASSSWTGDEQYF. The CDR3 DNA follows: TGTGCCAGCAGCTCCTGGACAGGAGACGAGCAGTACTTC.

Comments on this clone: The junction shows a germline mismatch at one end, possibly a read error. The rearrangement joins TRBV24-1 to TRBJ1-1; 8 bases align to TRBD1. Germline V lookup: CDR1 KGHDR, CDR2 SFDVKD. The CDR3 spans 10 residues. The CDR3 sequence is CPTGGSEAFF. CDR3 bases: TGCCCCACAGGGGGGAGTGAAGCTTTCTTT.

Only one count was recorded for this clone. The J gene is TRBJ2-2, the V gene TRBV3-1 (or the pseudogene TRBV3-2); perhaps TRBD2 as D (5 bases). The V and J ends lost 4 bases and 8 bases respectively, with 11 bases between them. CDR1 and CDR2 (germline): LGHDT, YNNKEL (reference sequence). The CDR3 is made up of 13 amino acids. CDR3 in DNA: TGTGCCAGCAGCCCTAGCTTTTTGGGGGAGCTGTTTTTT. Its translation: CASSPSFLGELFF.

Regarding this clone: Other DNA sequences in this sample translate to the same CDR3. V is TRBV6-6 and J is TRBJ1-6, with 9 bases lining up with TRBD1. Germline CDR1 and CDR2: MNHNY and SVGAGI (reference sequence). This CDR3 is 15 amino acids long. V gave up 2 bases and J gave up 9 bases; unmatched junction bases: 5. The CDR3 DNA reads as TGTGCCAGCAGTTACGAGGGACAGGGTGTTTCACCCCTCCACTTT. As protein: CASSYEGQGVSPLHF.

The chain carries TRBV19 and TRBJ1-1, with 7 positions matching TRBD1. The CDR3 is 14 amino acids. Germline V CDR1 and CDR2: LNHDA, SQIVND (reference sequence). V dropped 6 bases and J dropped 5; count of bases not matched to a gene: 9. The CDR3 reads CASSINPGGTEAFF. Here the CDR3 DNA reads TGTGCCAGTAGCATAAACCCAGGGGGGACTGAAGCTTTCTTT.

The rearrangement links TRBV5-8 to TRBJ1-5; D not certain. Trimming removed 5 bases from V and 2 bases from J, with 14 bases in between. The CDR3 loop spans 15 amino acids. Germline values: CDR1 SGHTS, CDR2 YDEGEE. In nucleotides, the CDR3 is TGTGCCAGCAGTCTCGGTGGGAGAGGCAATCAGCCCCAGCATTTT. This sequence encodes CASSLGGRGNQPQHF.

The chain recombines TRBV7-9 with TRBJ2-5; TRBD2 matches at 10 bases. V shed 4 bases and J 4 bases; nucleotides not matched to a gene: 6. Germline lookup yields CDR1 SEHNR and CDR2 FQNEAQ (reference sequence). CDR3 length: 15 residues. The CDR3: CASSSLAGARETQYF. Here the CDR3 DNA reads TGTGCCAGCAGCTCGCTAGCGGGGGCGAGAGAGACCCAGTACTTC. Variable domain in full (rest from reference TRBV7-9 and TRBJ2-5): DTGVSQNPRHKITKRGQNVTFRCDPISEHNRLYWYRQTLGQGPEFLTYFQNEAQLEKSRLLSDRFSAERPKGSFSTLEIQRTEQGDSAMYLCASSSLAGARETQYFGPGTRLLVL.

The V gene is TRBV5-1, the J gene TRBJ1-1; TRBD1 aligns across 7 bases. The V and J ends lost 4 bases and 1 base, in that order; junction bases with no gene match: 1. The CDR3 loop spans 13 amino acids. CDR1 and CDR2 from the germline V gene are SGHRS and YFSETQ. This chain's CDR3 is CASSNRGNTEAFF. CDR3 sequence (DNA): TGCGCCAGCAGCAACAGGGGGAACACTGAAGCTTTCTTT.

CDR3 sequence reads: CASSLPGPQTYEQYF. DNA of the CDR3: TGTGCCAGCAGCTTGCCAGGGCCTCAAACCTACGAGCAGTACTTC. The chain uses TRBV7-2 and TRBJ2-7, with D tentatively TRBD1 (5 bases). The germline V gene has CDR1 SGHTA and CDR2 FQGNSA. V shed 3 bases and J shed 2 bases, with 14 bases lying between them. CDR3 length: 15 amino acids.

V usage is TRBV18 and J usage is TRBJ1-5; D is undetermined. The CDR3 has 15 amino acids. Germline CDR1 and CDR2: KGHSH and LQKENI. The V end lost 3 bases, the J end lost 4 bases, and 13 bases lay between the germline ends. CDR3 loop: CASSPDRGVNQPQHF. CDR3 bases: TGTGCCAGCTCACCTGACCGCGGGGTTAATCAGCCCCAGCATTTT.

The chain links TRBV18 to TRBJ2-7, with TRBD1 matching 10 bases. The CDR3 is 14 residues long. The V segment lost 5 bases and the J segment 2 bases; nucleotides outside the gene matches: 3. Looked up from germline, CDR1 is KGHSH and CDR2 is LQKENI. In DNA form, the CDR3 reads TGTGCCAGCTCAGGACAGGGGGTCCCCTACGAGCAGTACTTC. Amino acids: CASSGQGVPYEQYF. Full variable domain (remainder filled in from reference TRBV18 and TRBJ2-7): NAGVMQNPRHLVRRRGQEARLRCSPMKGHSHVYWYRQLPEEGLKFMVYLQKENIIDESGMPKERFSAEFPKEGPSILRIQQVVRGDSAAYFCASSGQGVPYEQYFGPGTRLTVT.

This clone showed up just once. CDR3 sequence: CASSMLWRGPGEKLFF. Written as DNA, the CDR3 is TGTGCCAGTAGTATGTTGTGGAGGGGGCCGGGTGAAAAACTGTTTTTT. The gene calls are TRBV19 and TRBJ1-4; 7 bases match TRBD1. The V gene's germline CDR1 is LNHDA and CDR2 SQIVND (reference sequence). Losses at the gene ends were 3 bases for V and 7 bases for J; bases not matched to a gene: 11. CDR3 length: 16 residues. The full variable domain, with the rest looked up from reference TRBV19 and TRBJ1-4, is DGGITQSPKYLFRKEGQNVTLSCEQNLNHDAMYWYRQDPGQGLRLIYYSQIVNDFQKGDIAEGYSVSREKKESFPLTVTSAQKNPTAFYLCASSMLWRGPGEKLFFGSGTQLSVL.

The gene calls are TRBV6-5 and TRBJ1-2; 7 bases are shared with TRBD1. This CDR3 has 13 residues. Germline values: CDR1 MNHEY, CDR2 SVGAGI. After removal of 8 bases from V and 6 bases from J, the junction contained 9 bases not matched to a gene. The CDR3 DNA reads as TGTGCCAGCCGAAATAACAGGGGAGATGGCTACACCTTC. Translation gives CASRNNRGDGYTF.

The chain is built from TRBV7-2 and TRBJ1-2, with a weak D call TRBD1 (6 bases). Trimming shortened V by 4 bases and J by 8 bases, and 11 bases separated the two germline ends. Germline CDR1 is SGHTA and CDR2 is FQGNSA. This CDR3 comprises 12 residues. CDR3: CASSSQGLGYTF. CDR3 nucleotides: TGTGCCAGCAGCTCCCAGGGGCTGGGCTACACCTTC.

The rearrangement uses TRBV24-1 and TRBJ1-2; D uncertain. Trimming removed 2 bases from V and 8 bases from J, with 8 bases in between. This CDR3 is 12 amino acids long. The germline V gene has CDR1 KGHDR and CDR2 SFDVKD. The CDR3 protein is CATSDSRYGYTF. Here the CDR3 DNA reads TGTGCCACCAGTGATTCACGGTACGGCTACACCTTC.

The chain carries TRBV5-1 and TRBJ1-1, with D possibly being TRBD1 (6 bases). CDR1 is SGHRS and CDR2 is YFSETQ in the germline V gene. Trimming shortened V by 3 bases and J by 1 base, and 13 bases separated the two germline ends. This CDR3 is built from 15 residues. The CDR3 region is CASSSAPQGNTEAFF. The CDR3 DNA is TGCGCCAGCAGCTCAGCCCCACAGGGGAACACTGAAGCTTTCTTT.